The text below deals with one TCR beta chain. Antigen unknown. The PCR used 60 Vbeta and 13 Jbeta primers. Here immunoSEQ multiplex PCR was the method, and the copy in TCRdb shows in-frame clones only, minus some. The sample lists hundreds of thousands of clones; approximately 78% were seen once. In germline, CDR1 is MNHEY, CDR2 SVGAGI. Trimming took 2 bases from V and 6 from J, leaving 7 bases between them. The CDR3 length is 13 residues. This sample stems from a study of cytomegalovirus exposure and HLA in healthy donors. Findings of the study overall: Some V segments (TRBV6-2 and TRBV6-3 among them) were excluded as indistinguishable. For presence/absence analyses, sequencing depth was assumed to be roughly uniform across donors.

The rearrangement links TRBV6-5 to TRBJ2-2; maybe TRBD2 (6 bases). The TCR sequence derives from a male donor in good health and CMV-seronegative. The sample taken for sequencing was PBMCs. The CDR3 DNA reads TGTGCCAGCAGTTACACGGGGGCCGGGGAGCTGTTTTTT. Protein sequence: CASSYTGAGELFF.